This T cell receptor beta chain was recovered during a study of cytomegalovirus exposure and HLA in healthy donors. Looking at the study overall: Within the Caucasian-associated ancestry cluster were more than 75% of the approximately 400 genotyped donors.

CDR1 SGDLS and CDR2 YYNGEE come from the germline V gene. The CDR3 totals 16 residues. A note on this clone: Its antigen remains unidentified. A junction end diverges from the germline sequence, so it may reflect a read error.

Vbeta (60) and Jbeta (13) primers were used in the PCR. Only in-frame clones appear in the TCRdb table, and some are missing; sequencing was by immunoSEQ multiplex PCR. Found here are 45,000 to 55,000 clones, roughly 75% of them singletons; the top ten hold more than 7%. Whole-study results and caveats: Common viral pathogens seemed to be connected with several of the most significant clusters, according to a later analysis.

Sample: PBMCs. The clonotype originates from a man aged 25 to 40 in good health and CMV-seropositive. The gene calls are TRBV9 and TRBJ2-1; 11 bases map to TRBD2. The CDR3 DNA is TGTGCCAGTAGCGTCCCCCTAGCGGGGGGTTGGAATGAGCAGTTCTTC. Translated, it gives CASSVPLAGGWNEQFF. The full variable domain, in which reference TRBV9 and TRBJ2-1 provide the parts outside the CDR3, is DSGVTQTPKHLITATGQRVTLRCSPRSGDLSVYWYQQSLDQGLQFLIQYYNGEERAKGNILERFSAQQFPDLHSELNLSSLELGDSALYFCASSVPLAGGWNEQFFGPGTRLTVL.